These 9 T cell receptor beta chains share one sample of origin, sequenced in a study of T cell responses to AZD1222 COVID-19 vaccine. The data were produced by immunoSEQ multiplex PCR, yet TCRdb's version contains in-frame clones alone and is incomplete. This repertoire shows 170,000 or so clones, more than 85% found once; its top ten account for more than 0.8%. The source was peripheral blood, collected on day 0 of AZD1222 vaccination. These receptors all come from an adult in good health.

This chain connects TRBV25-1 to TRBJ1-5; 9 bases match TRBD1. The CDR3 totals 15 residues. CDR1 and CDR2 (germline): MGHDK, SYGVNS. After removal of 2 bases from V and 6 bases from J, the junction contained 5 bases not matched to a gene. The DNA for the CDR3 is TGTGCCAGCAGTGAAGCGGGACAGGGAAGTCAGCCCCAGCATTTT. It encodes CASSEAGQGSQPQHF.

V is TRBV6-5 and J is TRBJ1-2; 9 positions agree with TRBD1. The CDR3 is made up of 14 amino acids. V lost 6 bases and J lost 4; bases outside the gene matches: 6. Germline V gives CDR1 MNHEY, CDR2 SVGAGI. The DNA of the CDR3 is TGTGCCAGCAGATGGGGACAGGGTAGCTATGGCTACACCTTC. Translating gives CASRWGQGSYGYTF.

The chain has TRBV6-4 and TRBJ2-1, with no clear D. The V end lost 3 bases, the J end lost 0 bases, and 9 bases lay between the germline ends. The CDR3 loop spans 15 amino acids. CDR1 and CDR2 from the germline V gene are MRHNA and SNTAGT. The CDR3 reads CASSEILSSYNEQFF. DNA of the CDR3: TGTGCCAGCAGTGAGATACTTAGCTCCTACAATGAGCAGTTCTTC.

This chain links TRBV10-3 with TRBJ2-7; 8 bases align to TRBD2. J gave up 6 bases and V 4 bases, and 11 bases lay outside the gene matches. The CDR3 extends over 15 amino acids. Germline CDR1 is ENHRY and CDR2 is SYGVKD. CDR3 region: CAISVGGTRRSEQYF. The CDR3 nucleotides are TGTGCCATCAGTGTGGGGGGGACTAGGCGGTCCGAGCAGTACTTC.

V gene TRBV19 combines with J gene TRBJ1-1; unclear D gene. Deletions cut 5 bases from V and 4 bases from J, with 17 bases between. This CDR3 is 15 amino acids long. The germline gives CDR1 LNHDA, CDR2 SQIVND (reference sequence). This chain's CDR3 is CASSAQTMWSTEAFF. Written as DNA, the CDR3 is TGTGCCAGTAGTGCCCAGACAATGTGGAGCACTGAAGCTTTCTTT.

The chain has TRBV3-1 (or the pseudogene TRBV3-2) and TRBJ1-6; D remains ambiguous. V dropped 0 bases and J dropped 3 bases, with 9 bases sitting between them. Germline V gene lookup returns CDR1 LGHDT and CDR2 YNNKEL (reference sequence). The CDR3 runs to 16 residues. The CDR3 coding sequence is TGTGCCAGCAGCCAAGAGCCAGGCCACTATAATTCACCCCTCCACTTT. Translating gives CASSQEPGHYNSPLHF.

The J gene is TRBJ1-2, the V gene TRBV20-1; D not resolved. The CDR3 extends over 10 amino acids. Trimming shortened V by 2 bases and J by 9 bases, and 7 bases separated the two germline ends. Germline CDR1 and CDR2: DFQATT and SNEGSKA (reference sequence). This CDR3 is CSARTDRYTF. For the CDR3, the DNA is TGCAGTGCTAGAACAGACCGCTACACCTTC.

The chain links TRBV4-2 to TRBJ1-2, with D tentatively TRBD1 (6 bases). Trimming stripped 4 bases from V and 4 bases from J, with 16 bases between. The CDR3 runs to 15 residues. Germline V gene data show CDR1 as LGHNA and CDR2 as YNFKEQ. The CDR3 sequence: CASSRGSGVAYGYTF. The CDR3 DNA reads TGTGCCAGCAGCCGTGGCTCAGGGGTGGCCTATGGCTACACCTTC.

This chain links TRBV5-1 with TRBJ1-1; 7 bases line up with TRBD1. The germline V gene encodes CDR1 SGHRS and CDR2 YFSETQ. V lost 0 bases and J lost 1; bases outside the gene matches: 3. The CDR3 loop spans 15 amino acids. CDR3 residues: CASSLGQGGNTEAFF. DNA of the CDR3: TGCGCCAGCAGCTTGGGACAGGGTGGGAACACTGAAGCTTTCTTT. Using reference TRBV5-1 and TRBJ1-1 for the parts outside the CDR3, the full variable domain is KAGVTQTPRYLIKTRGQQVTLSCSPISGHRSVSWYQQTPGQGLQFLFEYFSETQRNKGNFPGRFSGRQFSNSRSEMNVSTLELGDSALYLCASSLGQGGNTEAFFGQGTRLTVV.